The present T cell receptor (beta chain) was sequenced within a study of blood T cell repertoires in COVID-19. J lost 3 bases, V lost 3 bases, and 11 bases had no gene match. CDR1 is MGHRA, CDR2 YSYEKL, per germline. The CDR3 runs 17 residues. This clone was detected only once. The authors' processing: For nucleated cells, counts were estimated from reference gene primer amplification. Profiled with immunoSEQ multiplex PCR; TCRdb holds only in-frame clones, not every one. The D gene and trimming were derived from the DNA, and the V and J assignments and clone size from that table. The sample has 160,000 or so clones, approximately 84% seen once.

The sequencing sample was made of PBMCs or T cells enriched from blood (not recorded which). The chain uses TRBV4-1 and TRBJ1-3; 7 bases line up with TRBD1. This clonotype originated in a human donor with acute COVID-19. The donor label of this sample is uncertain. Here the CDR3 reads CASSQGPGGSFGNTIYF. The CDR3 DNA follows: TGCGCCAGCAGCCAGGGCCCAGGGGGTAGCTTTGGAAACACCATATATTTT.